This TCR beta chain came from a study of long-term antiretroviral therapy in people with HIV. Regarding the study as a whole: No data on ART adherence, viral resistance or therapy changes. Clones showing expansion before ART dominated the repertoire at all time points.

Runs used v3.0 of the immunoSEQ assay and were done at survey level. The data were produced by immunoSEQ multiplex PCR, yet TCRdb's version contains in-frame clones alone and is incomplete. The sample has some 10,000 clones; 75% to 90% are singletons. A word on this clone: Antigen unknown.

The sequence derives from a man aged 40-55 years with HIV. Sequencing used unsorted PBMCs, obtained 0.7 years after starting antiretroviral therapy.

DNA of the CDR3: TGTGCCAGCAGCGGCTTCACAGGTTTACTATACAATGAGCAGTTCTTC. Protein product: CASSGFTGLLYNEQFF. The J gene is TRBJ2-1, the V gene TRBV27, with D perhaps matching TRBD1 (5 bases). The CDR3 is 16 amino acids. Trimming took 6 bases from V and 4 from J, leaving 19 bases between them. The germline CDR1 and CDR2 sequences are MNHEY and SMNVEV (reference sequence).